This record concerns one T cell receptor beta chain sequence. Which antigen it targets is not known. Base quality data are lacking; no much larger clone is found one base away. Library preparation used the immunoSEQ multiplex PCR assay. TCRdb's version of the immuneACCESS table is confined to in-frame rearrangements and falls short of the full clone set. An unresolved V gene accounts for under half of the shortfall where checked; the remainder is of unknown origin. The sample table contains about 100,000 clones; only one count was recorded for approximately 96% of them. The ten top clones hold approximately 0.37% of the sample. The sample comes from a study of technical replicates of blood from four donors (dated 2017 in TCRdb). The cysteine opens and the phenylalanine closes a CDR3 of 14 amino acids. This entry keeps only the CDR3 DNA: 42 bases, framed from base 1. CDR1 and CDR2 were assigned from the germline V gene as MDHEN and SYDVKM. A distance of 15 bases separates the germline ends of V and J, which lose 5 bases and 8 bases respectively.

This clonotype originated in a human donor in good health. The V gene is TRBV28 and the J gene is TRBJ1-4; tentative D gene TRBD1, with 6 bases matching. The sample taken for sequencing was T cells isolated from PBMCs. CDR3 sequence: CASSNGRRGEKLFF. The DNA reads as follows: TGTGCCAGCAGTAACGGTCGCAGGGGCGAAAAACTGTTTTTT.